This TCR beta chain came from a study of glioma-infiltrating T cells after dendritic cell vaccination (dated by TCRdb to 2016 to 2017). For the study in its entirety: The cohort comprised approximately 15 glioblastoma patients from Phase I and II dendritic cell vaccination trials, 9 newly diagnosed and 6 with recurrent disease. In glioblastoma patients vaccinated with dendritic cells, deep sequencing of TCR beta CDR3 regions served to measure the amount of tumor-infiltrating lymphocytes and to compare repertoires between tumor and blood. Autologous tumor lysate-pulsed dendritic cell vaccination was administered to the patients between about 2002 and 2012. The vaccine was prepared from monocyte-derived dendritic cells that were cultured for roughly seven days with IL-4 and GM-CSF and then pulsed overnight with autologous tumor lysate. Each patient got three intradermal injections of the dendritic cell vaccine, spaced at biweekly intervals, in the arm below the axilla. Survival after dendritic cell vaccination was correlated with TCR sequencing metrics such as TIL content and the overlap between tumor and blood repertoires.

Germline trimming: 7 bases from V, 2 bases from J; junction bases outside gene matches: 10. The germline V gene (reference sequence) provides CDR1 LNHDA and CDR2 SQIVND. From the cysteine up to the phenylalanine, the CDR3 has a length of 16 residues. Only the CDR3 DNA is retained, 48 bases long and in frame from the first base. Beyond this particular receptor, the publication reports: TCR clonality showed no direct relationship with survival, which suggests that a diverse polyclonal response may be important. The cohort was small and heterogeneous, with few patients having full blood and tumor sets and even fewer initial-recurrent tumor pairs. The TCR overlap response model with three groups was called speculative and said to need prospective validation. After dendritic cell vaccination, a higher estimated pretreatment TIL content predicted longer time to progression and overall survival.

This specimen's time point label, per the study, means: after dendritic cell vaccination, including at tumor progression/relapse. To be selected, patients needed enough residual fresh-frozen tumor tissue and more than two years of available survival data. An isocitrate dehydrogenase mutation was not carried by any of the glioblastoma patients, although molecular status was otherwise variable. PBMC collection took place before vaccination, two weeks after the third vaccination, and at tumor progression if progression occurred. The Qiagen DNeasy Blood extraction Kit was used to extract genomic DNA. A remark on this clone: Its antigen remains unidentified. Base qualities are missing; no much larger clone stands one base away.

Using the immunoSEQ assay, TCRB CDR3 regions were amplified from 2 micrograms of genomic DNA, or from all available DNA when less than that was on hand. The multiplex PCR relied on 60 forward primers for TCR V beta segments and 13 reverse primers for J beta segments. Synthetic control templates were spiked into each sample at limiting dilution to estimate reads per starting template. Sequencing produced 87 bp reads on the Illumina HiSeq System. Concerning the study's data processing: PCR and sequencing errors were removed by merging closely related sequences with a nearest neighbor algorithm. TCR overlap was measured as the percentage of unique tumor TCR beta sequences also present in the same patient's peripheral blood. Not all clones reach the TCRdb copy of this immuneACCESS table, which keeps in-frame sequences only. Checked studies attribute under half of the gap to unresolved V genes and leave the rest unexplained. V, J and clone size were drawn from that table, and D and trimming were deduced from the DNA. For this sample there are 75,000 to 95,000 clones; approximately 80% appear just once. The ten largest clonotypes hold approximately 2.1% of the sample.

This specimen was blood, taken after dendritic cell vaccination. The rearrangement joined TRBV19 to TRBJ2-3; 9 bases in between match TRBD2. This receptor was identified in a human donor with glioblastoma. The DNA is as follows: TGTGCCAGTACCCTCCGGGCTAGCGGGGTCACAGATACGCAGTATTTT. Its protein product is CASTLRASGVTDTQYF.